These 8 T cell receptor beta chains came from one sample sequenced in a study of Ad26.COV2.S vaccination and SARS-CoV-2 variants. Noted treatment: about 20 received Ad26.COV2.S at low or high dose, single or two shots; about 5 received placebo; per-sample allocation not given. Sampling was performed 63 days after the first vaccine or placebo injection. Using immunoSEQ multiplex PCR, the repertoire was profiled, and TCRdb retains in-frame clones only, with some absent. The table has approximately 450,000 clones, 90% seen once. Sample: peripheral blood, taken in a trial of Ad26.COV2.S vaccine versus placebo. The receptors come from a person aged 18-65 years who received the Ad26.COV2.S COVID-19 vaccine or a placebo.

The CDR3 nucleotides are TGCAGTGCATTTGGTTATGGCTACACCTTC. It codes for CSAFGYGYTF. J is TRBJ1-2 and V is TRBV20-1; D remains unclear. The germline V gene has CDR1 DFQATT and CDR2 SNEGSKA (reference sequence). The germline V and J ends were trimmed by 6 bases and 5 bases, with 7 bases remaining between them. The CDR3 is made up of 10 amino acids.

The V gene is TRBV5-5, the J gene TRBJ2-7; 7 positions match TRBD2. This CDR3 is 14 amino acids long. Germline trimming cut 5 bases from V and 1 base from J; bases unmatched to any gene: 6. Germline V CDR1 and CDR2: SGHKS, YYEKEE (reference sequence). The CDR3 DNA reads as TGTGCCAGCAGTTGGAGCGGGATGTCCTACGAGCAGTACTTC. It specifies CASSWSGMSYEQYF. Based on the CDR3 plus reference TRBV5-5 and TRBJ2-7, the full variable domain is DAGVTQSPTHLIKTRGQQVTLRCSPISGHKSVSWYQQVLGQGPQFIFQYYEKEERGRGNFPDRFSARQFPNYSSELNVNALLLGDSALYLCASSWSGMSYEQYFGPGTRLTVT.

This clone appeared a single time. V is TRBV18 and J is TRBJ2-7, with D possibly TRBD1 on 5 matching bases. Germline loops: CDR1 KGHSH, CDR2 LQKENI. This CDR3 is built from 17 residues. Trimming left V 3 bases short and J 3 bases short, with 21 bases between. CDR3 nucleotide sequence: TGTGCCAGCTCACCGATTTTTGGGGCAGGGAATATCTACGAGCAGTACTTC. Encoded protein: CASSPIFGAGNIYEQYF.

This chain links TRBV10-2 with TRBJ1-2; possible D gene TRBD1, 5 bases. Trimming cost V 3 bases and J 2 bases, with 10 bases left between them. This CDR3 has 14 residues. Germline V gene sequence: CDR1 WSHSY, CDR2 SAAADI. This chain's CDR3 is CASSDRPGNYGYTF. Here the CDR3 DNA reads TGCGCCAGCAGTGATCGGCCAGGGAACTATGGCTACACCTTC.

This rearrangement joins TRBV3-1 (or the pseudogene TRBV3-2) to TRBJ1-1; D is ambiguous. Germline V CDR1 and CDR2: LGHDT, YNNKEL (reference sequence). The CDR3 covers 14 residues. With 4 bases removed from V and 1 base from J, the gap between germline ends came to 10 bases. The CDR3 protein is CASSLRPANTEAFF. The DNA of the CDR3 is TGTGCCAGCAGCCTGAGACCGGCGAACACTGAAGCTTTCTTT.

The genes are TRBV9 and TRBJ1-1, with D tentatively TRBD1 (6 bases). The CDR3 length is 17 residues. The V and J ends lost 4 bases and 3 bases respectively, with 22 bases between them. Looked up from germline, CDR1 is SGDLS and CDR2 is YYNGEE. CDR3 sequence: CASSPGTRGPGDTEAFF. The CDR3 nucleotides are TGTGCCAGCAGCCCCGGGACACGGGGGCCGGGGGACACTGAAGCTTTCTTT.

This chain joins TRBV7-2 and TRBJ2-7; 7 positions match TRBD2. Per germline, CDR1 SGHTA and CDR2 FQGNSA. The CDR3 has 15 residues. The V gene end was trimmed by 3 bases and the J gene end by 0 bases; junction bases not matched to a gene: 5. DNA of the CDR3: TGTGCCAGCAGCTTTGGGGGAGGGTACTCCTACGAGCAGTACTTC. Its protein product is CASSFGGGYSYEQYF.

This clone was observed a single time. V gene TRBV28 combines with J gene TRBJ1-6, with 7 bases that match TRBD1. The V segment lost 6 bases and the J segment 10 bases; nucleotides outside the gene matches: 9. This CDR3 is 14 amino acids long. Germline V lookup: CDR1 MDHEN, CDR2 SYDVKM. The CDR3 here is CASRVQGLSSPLHF. For the CDR3, the DNA is TGTGCCAGCAGGGTACAGGGGCTCAGCTCACCCCTCCACTTT.